This T cell receptor (beta chain) appears in the sequencing data of a study of response to subunit inactivated influenza vaccine. Each CDR3 protein gets one entry after TCRdb re-called the RT-PCR reads with MiXCR. Seen here are under 550,000 distinct CDR3 sequences, 7.6% observed once, and the top ten hold about an eighth. This clonotype was detected many times. What it binds is not known. Broader study findings: Only a handful of new T cells, the authors suggested, are recruited with each seasonal influenza vaccination.

Germline V CDR1 and CDR2: MDHEN, SYDVKM. V was cut by 0 bases and J by 2 bases, with 11 bases left in between. This CDR3 is built from 15 residues. The chain uses TRBV28 and TRBJ2-7, with D possibly matching TRBD1 (5 bases). This clonotype was obtained from a man in his fifties or sixties who received an inactivated influenza vaccine. The sequenced sample was PBMCs from blood, obtained around 25 months after vaccination. The CDR3 nucleotides are TGTGCCAGCAGTTTATGGGACACCAATCCCTACGAGCAGTACTTC. This codes for CASSLWDTNPYEQYF.